A selection of T cell receptor beta chains follows, all from one sample in a study of blood T cell repertoires in COVID-19. The data were produced by immunoSEQ multiplex PCR, yet TCRdb's version contains in-frame clones alone and is incomplete. The repertoire includes about 78,000 clones, around nine tenths of them detected once, and more than 1.5% sits in the top ten. Material: peripheral blood. The receptor source for this set is a woman aged 55-69 years with acute or convalescent COVID-19. The CDR3 runs from the conserved cysteine through the conserved F or W. The order of the fields is clone size, J gene, V gene, D gene, CDR3 DNA, CDR3 protein. The D gene is left open where the match is weak. The listing skips clone size in some rows; elsewhere it reads once, few, many or a size class.

>.|TRBJ1-5|TRBV19|.
TGTGCCAGTAGTATAGGTCGTCGGCAGGGCAATCAGCCCCAGCATTTT
CASSIGRRQGNQPQHF
>.|TRBJ2-3|TRBV28|.
TGTGCCAGCAAACTCACGCTAGCGAGCGTGAGCCCAGATACGCAGTATTTT
CASKLTLASVSPDTQYF
>.|TRBJ2-2|TRBV18|.
TGTGCCAGCTCACTCCAGGGCCCCCCGGACACCGGGGAGCTGTTTTTT
CASSLQGPPDTGELFF
>.|TRBJ1-1|TRBV6-5|.
TGTGCCAGCAGTTACTCCAGTCTGAACACTGAAGCTTTCTTT
CASSYSSLNTEAFF
>.|TRBJ2-3|TRBV7-9|.
TGTGCCAGCAGCCCTGCTGGGAGGCCGCAGTATTTT
CASSPAGRPQYF
>.|TRBJ2-3|TRBV28|.
TGTGCCAGCAGTTCAGCCCTCGTATCAGGGGCTGCGCAGTATTTT
CASSSALVSGAAQYF
>.|TRBJ2-5|TRBV20-1|TRBD2
TGCAGTGCTAGTGGGCTAGCGGGAGCGCTCCAAGAGACCCAGTACTTC
CSASGLAGALQETQYF
>.|TRBJ2-1|TRBV5-4|TRBD2
TGTGCCAGCAGCTTGGTTGGTAGCGGGGGAGAGCAGTTCTTC
CASSLVGSGGEQFF
>.|TRBJ1-1|TRBV28|.
TGTGCCAGCAGTTCGACTTGGATTGGGGAAGCTTTCTTT
CASSSTWIGEAFF
>.|TRBJ2-1|TRBV7-8|TRBD2
TGTGCCAGCAGCTTTGGAGGGACTAGCGGATACAATGAGCAGTTCTTC
CASSFGGTSGYNEQFF
>.|TRBJ1-1|TRBV6-5|.
TGTGCCAGCAGTTACTCGGGAGGCACTGAAGCTTTCTTT
CASSYSGGTEAFF
>.|TRBJ2-7|TRBV27|TRBD1
TGTGCCAGCAGTACCCAGACAGGGTTCCACGAGCAGTACTTC
CASSTQTGFHEQYF
>.|TRBJ2-7|TRBV2|TRBD1
TGTGCCAGCAGTCACAGGGGGTCCCCCTACGAGCAGTACTTC
CASSHRGSPYEQYF
>.|TRBJ2-3|TRBV13|TRBD1
TGTGCCAGCAGCTTAGCGGGGACAGGGTGGGCAGATACGCAGTATTTT
CASSLAGTGWADTQYF
>.|TRBJ2-7|TRBV5-1|.
TGCGCCAGCAGCTTGCAGGGAGGAGGCGAGCAGTACTTC
CASSLQGGGEQYF
>.|TRBJ2-7|TRBV6-2/TRBV6-3|TRBD2
TGTGCCAGCAGTAGAAGCGGGAGCACGACCTACGAGCAGTACTTC
CASSRSGSTTYEQYF
>few|TRBJ1-6|TRBV2|.
TGTGCCAGCAGAACCTCCGGGATATATAATTCACCCCTCCACTTT
CASRTSGIYNSPLHF
>.|TRBJ1-1|TRBV11-3|.
TGTGCCAGCAGCTTAAACGCAGGGAACACTGAAGCTTTCTTT
CASSLNAGNTEAFF
>.|TRBJ2-7|TRBV11-2|.
TGTGCCAGCAGCTTGGCTCCCCGGGTCGGTTTCTACGAGCAGTACTTC
CASSLAPRVGFYEQYF
>.|TRBJ1-1|TRBV5-6|.
TGTGCCAGCAGCTTGGTGGGTGGGGCGAACACTGAAGCTTTCTTT
CASSLVGGANTEAFF
>few|TRBJ2-7|TRBV5-1|.
TGCGCCAGCAGCTTTGGGCAGGGAGGTTTAGCCGAGCAGTACTTC
CASSFGQGGLAEQYF
>few|TRBJ1-5|TRBV19|TRBD1
TGTGCCAGTAGGTCGGGACAGGGGGCGAATCAGCCCCAGCATTTT
CASRSGQGANQPQHF
>.|TRBJ2-7|TRBV11-2|.
TGTGCCAGCAGCTTACACAGGGACTACGAGCAGTACTTC
CASSLHRDYEQYF
>.|TRBJ2-1|TRBV7-9|.
TGTGCCAGCAGCCGCTCGGGGTGGGGGGCCTACAATGAGCAGTTCTTC
CASSRSGWGAYNEQFF
>.|TRBJ2-3|TRBV7-3|TRBD2
TGTGCCAGCAGCCCCTCGGCGGGAGTCACAGATACGCAGTATTTT
CASSPSAGVTDTQYF
>.|TRBJ2-3|TRBV5-1|TRBD1
TGCGCCAGCAGGAGACAGGGGTCCTCTAGCACAGATACGCAGTATTTT
CASRRQGSSSTDTQYF
>.|TRBJ1-1|TRBV27|.
TGTGCCAGCAGTTTATCCAGGGCTTTGGGCACTGAAGCTTTCTTT
CASSLSRALGTEAFF
>.|TRBJ1-1|TRBV2|.
TGTGCCAGCAGAGGGGATGACACTGAAGCTTTCTTT
CASRGDDTEAFF
>.|TRBJ2-1|TRBV27|.
TGTGCCAGCACCACCTGGCGGAGGGAAGAGCAGTTCTTC
CASTTWRREEQFF
>.|TRBJ2-5|TRBV24-1|TRBD1
TGTGCCACCAGTGACCAAGGGACAGTTCAAGAGACCCAGTACTTC
CATSDQGTVQETQYF
>once|TRBJ2-1|TRBV7-9|.
TGTGCCAGCAGCCTAACTACGACTGGCTACAATGAGCAGTTCTTC
CASSLTTTGYNEQFF
>.|TRBJ1-1|TRBV6-5|TRBD1
TGTGCCAGCAGTTCCAGGACAGGAAAGGCTGAAGCTTTCTTT
CASSSRTGKAEAFF
>.|TRBJ2-6|TRBV21-1|.
TGTGCCAGACGACACCGCCATCTACGTTCTTCTGGGGCCAACGTCCTGACTTTC
CARRHRHLRSSGANVLTF
>.|TRBJ2-5|TRBV7-2|TRBD2
TGTGCCAGCACCGCAGCGGGGGGGCAAGAGACCCAGTACTTC
CASTAAGGQETQYF
>.|TRBJ1-6|TRBV3-1/TRBV3-2|.
TGTGCCAGCAGCCAAAACCCTTTCGGGGGGGGGCACAATTCACCCCTCCACTTT
CASSQNPFGGGHNSPLHF
>few|TRBJ2-2|TRBV10-3|TRBD1
TGTGCCATCAGTGAGTCGACAGGGTGGACCGGGGAGCTGTTTTTT
CAISESTGWTGELFF
>.|TRBJ2-7|TRBV5-1|TRBD1
TGCGCCAGCAGCTTGGTGTTTTTTCTGGGACAGGGATCCTACGAGCAGTACTTC
CASSLVFFLGQGSYEQYF
>few|TRBJ1-1|TRBV7-3|.
TGTGCCAGCAGCCTACCCAGGGTTACGAACACTGAAGCTTTCTTT
CASSLPRVTNTEAFF
>.|TRBJ2-5|TRBV7-2|TRBD1
TGTGCCAGCAGCTTATCCGGACAGGGTCAAGAGACCCAGTACTTC
CASSLSGQGQETQYF
>.|TRBJ2-5|TRBV6-2/TRBV6-3|.
TGTGCCAGCAGTTACTTACCCCCAGGGGAGACCCAGTACTTC
CASSYLPPGETQYF
>.|TRBJ2-1|TRBV14|TRBD2
TGTGCCAGCAGTTTAGCGGGTAACTCCTACAATGAGCAGTTCTTC
CASSLAGNSYNEQFF
>.|TRBJ2-1|TRBV7-2|.
TGTGCCAGCAGCTTAGATCTCCACAGGGAAGGGACCAATGAGCAGTTCTTC
CASSLDLHREGTNEQFF
>.|TRBJ2-1|TRBV5-1|TRBD2
TGCGCCAGCAGCTTGGGCCCTAGCGGGGACAATGAGCAGTTCTTC
CASSLGPSGDNEQFF
>.|TRBJ1-2|TRBV11-1|TRBD1
TGTGCCAGCAGCTTAGAGGGACAGGGCTACACCTTC
CASSLEGQGYTF
>.|TRBJ2-3|TRBV28|TRBD2
TGTGCCAGCAGTTTTCTCCTAGCGGGAGCCTTAGATACGCAGTATTTT
CASSFLLAGALDTQYF
>.|TRBJ2-1|TRBV7-9|TRBD2
TGTGCCAGCAGCTTACTAGCGGGCTCCTACAATGAGCAGTTCTTC
CASSLLAGSYNEQFF
>.|TRBJ2-7|TRBV2|.
TGTGCCAGCAGTGAGGCGGGTGGGTCCTACGAGCAGTACTTC
CASSEAGGSYEQYF
>.|TRBJ2-2|TRBV7-2|.
TGTGCCAGCAGTGGGCCGAACACCGGGGAGCTGTTTTTT
CASSGPNTGELFF
>.|TRBJ2-5|TRBV5-8|TRBD2
TGTGCCAGCAGCTTGGGTGACCTAGCGGGGGTCGAGACCCAGTACTTC
CASSLGDLAGVETQYF
>.|TRBJ2-1|TRBV28|TRBD2
TGTGCCAGTATTCTAGCGGGCAACTCCTACAATGAGCAGTTCTTC
CASILAGNSYNEQFF